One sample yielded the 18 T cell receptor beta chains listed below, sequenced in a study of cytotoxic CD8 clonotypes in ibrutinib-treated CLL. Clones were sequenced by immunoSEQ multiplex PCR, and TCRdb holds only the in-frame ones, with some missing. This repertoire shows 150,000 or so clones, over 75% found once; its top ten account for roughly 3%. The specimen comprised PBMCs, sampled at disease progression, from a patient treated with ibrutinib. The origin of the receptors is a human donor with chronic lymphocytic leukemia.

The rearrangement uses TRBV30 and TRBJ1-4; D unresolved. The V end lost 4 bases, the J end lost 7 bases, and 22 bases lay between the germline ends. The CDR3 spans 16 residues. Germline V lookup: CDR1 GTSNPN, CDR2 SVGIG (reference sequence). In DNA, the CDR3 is TGTGCCTGGACCTCGAGTCTAGGACCTTTCGCTGAAAAACTGTTTTTT. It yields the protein CAWTSSLGPFAEKLFF.

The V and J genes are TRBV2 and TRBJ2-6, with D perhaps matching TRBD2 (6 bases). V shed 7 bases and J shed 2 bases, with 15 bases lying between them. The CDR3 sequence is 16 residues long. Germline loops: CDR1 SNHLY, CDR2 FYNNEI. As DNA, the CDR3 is TGTGCCAGCAAACTATCGGGGGTAGCTGGGGCCAACGTCCTGACTTTC. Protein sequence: CASKLSGVAGANVLTF.

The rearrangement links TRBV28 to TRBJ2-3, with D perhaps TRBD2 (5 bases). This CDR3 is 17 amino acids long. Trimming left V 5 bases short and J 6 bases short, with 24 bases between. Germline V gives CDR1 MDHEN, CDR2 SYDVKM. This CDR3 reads CASSPYRGLRGSDTQYF. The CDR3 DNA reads TGTGCCAGCAGTCCGTACCGTGGGCTTCGAGGGTCGGATACGCAGTATTTT.

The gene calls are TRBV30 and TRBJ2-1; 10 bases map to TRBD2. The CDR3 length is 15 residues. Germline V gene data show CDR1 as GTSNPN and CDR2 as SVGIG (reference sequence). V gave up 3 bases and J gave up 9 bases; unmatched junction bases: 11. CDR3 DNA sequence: TGTGCCTGGAGGGAGGCGGCTAGCGGGAGTTCTGAGCAGTTCTTC. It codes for CAWREAASGSSEQFF. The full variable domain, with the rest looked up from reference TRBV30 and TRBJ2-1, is SQTIHQWPATLVQPVGSPLSLECTVEGTSNPNLYWYRQAAGRGLQLLFYSVGIGQISSEVPQNLSASRPQDRQFILSSKKLLLSDSGFYLCAWREAASGSSEQFFGPGTRLTVL.

DNA of the CDR3: TGTGCCAGCAGTCAAGACAGGGACTATGGCTACACCTTC. Encoded protein: CASSQDRDYGYTF. The chain combines TRBV11-2 with TRBJ1-2; TRBD1 agrees at 7 bases. V was pared by 6 bases and J by 3 bases, with 4 bases of the junction left unmatched. The CDR3 contains 13 residues. Germline V CDR1 and CDR2: SGHAT, FQNNGV.

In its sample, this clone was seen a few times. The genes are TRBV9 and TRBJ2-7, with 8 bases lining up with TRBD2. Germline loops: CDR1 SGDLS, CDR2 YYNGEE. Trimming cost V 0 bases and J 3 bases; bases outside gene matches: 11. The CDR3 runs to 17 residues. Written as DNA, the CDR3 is TGTGCCAGCAGCGTAGAAGCTCGAGCGGGAGTAAGCTACGAGCAGTACTTC. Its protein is CASSVEARAGVSYEQYF.

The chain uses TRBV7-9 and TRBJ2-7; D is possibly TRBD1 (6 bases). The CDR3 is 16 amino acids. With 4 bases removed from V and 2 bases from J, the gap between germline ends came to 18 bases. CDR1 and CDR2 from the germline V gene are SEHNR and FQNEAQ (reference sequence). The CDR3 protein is CASSSSGGLVPYEQYF. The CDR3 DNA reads TGTGCCAGCAGCTCGAGTGGGGGCCTTGTGCCCTACGAGCAGTACTTC.

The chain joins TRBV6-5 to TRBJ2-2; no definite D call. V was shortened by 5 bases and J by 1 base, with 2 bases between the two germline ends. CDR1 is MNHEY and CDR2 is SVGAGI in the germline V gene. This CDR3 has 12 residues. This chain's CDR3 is CASSENTGELFF. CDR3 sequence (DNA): TGTGCCAGCAGTGAGAACACCGGGGAGCTGTTTTTT.

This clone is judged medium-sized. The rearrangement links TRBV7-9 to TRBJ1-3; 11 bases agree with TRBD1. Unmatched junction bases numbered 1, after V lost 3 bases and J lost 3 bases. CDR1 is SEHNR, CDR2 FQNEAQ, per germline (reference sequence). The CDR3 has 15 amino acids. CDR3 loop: CASSLGQGGGNTIYF. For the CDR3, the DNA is TGTGCCAGCAGCTTGGGACAGGGGGGTGGAAACACCATATATTTT.

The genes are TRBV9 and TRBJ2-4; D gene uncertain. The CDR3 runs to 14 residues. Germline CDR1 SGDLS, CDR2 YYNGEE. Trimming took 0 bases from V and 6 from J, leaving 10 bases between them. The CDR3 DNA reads TGTGCCAGCAGCGTAGAGAACTTTGCAAACATTCAGTACTTC. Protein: CASSVENFANIQYF. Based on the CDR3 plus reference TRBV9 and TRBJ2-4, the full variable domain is DSGVTQTPKHLITATGQRVTLRCSPRSGDLSVYWYQQSLDQGLQFLIQYYNGEERAKGNILERFSAQQFPDLHSELNLSSLELGDSALYFCASSVENFANIQYFGAGTRLSVL.

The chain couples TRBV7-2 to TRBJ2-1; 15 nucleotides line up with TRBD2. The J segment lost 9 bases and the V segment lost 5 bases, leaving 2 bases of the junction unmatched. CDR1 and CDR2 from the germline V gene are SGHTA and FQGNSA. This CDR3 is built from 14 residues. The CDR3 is CASSPGLAGGEQFF. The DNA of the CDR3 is TGTGCCAGCAGCCCGGGACTAGCGGGAGGTGAGCAGTTCTTC.

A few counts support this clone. The CDR3 loop reads CASRQQGLDTQYF. The CDR3, as DNA: TGTGCCAGTAGACAACAGGGATTAGATACGCAGTATTTT. The genes are TRBV19 and TRBJ2-3; maybe TRBD1 (6 bases). Germline values: CDR1 LNHDA, CDR2 SQIVND (reference sequence). CDR3 length: 13 amino acids. The V gene lost 6 bases and the J gene lost 5 bases, with 12 bases spanning the gap.

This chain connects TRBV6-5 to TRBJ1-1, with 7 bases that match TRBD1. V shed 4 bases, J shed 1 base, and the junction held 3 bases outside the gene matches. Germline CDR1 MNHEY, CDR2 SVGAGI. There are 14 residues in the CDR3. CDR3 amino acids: CASSFTGANTEAFF. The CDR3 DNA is TGTGCCAGCAGTTTCACAGGGGCGAACACTGAAGCTTTCTTT.

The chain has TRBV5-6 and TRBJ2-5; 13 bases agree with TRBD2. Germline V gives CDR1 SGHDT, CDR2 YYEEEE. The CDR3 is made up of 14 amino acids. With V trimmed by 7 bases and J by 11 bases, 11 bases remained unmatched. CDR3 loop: CASRLLAGGEEQYF. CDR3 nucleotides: TGTGCCAGCCGACTACTAGCGGGAGGGGAAGAGCAGTACTTC.

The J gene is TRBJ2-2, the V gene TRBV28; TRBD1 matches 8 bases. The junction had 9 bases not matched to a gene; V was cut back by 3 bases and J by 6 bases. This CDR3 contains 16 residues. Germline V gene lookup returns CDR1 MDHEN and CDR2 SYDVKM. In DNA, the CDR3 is TGTGCCAGCAGTTTTCAGGTCAGGGGGCGGCCCGGGGAGCTGTTTTTT. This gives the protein CASSFQVRGRPGELFF.

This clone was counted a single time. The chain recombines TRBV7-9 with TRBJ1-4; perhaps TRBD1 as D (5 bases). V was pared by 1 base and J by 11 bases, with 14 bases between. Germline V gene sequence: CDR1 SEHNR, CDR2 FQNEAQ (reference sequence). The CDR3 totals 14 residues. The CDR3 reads CASSLGSGTHKLFF. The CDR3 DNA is TGTGCCAGCAGCTTAGGGTCAGGGACCCACAAACTGTTTTTT.

In DNA form, the CDR3 reads TGTGCCAGCAGCAATCCGCGGGAGTGCACAGATACGCAGTATTTT. Its protein product is CASSNPRECTDTQYF. J is TRBJ2-3 and V is TRBV21-1; the table names TRBD2, a call not compared with the DNA. TRBV21-1 has pseudogene status. The CDR3 spans 15 residues.

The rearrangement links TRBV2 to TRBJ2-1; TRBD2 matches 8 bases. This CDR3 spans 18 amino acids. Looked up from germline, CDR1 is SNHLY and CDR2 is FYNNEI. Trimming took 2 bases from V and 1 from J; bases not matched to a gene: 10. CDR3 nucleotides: TGTGCCAGCAGTGAATATAGCGGGAAGGGGTTATCCTACAATGAGCAGTTCTTC. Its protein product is CASSEYSGKGLSYNEQFF. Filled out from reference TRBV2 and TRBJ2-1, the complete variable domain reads EPEVTQTPSHQVTQMGQEVILRCVPISNHLYFYWYRQILGQKVEFLVSFYNNEISEKSEIFDDQFSVERPDGSNFTLKIRSTKLEDSAMYFCASSEYSGKGLSYNEQFFGPGTRLTVL.